Listed below are T cell receptor beta chains from one sample, sequenced in a study of beta chain features in type 1 diabetes. Assay: immunoSEQ multiplex PCR; the TCRdb copy retains only in-frame clones and omits some. The table records around 500,000 clones, approximately 10% of them present only once. Input material: naive CD4+ T cells from blood. Source of these receptors: a woman in her late teens or twenties in good health. Each CDR3 is given with its conserved first and last residue. A D gene is named only where the DNA matches it firmly. Size is stated for part of the rows, as once, few or many counts, or as a class when the clone is expanded.

V gene	D gene	J gene	clone size	CDR3 DNA	CDR3 protein
TRBV30	-	TRBJ1-1	-	TGTGCCTGGAGTGTAAAAGGTTCCCCACGGCGTTCTGAAGCTTTCTTT	CAWSVKGSPRRSEAFF
TRBV30	TRBD1	TRBJ1-5	many	TGTGCCTGGGGCAGACAGGGAGGGCAGCCCCAGCATTTT	CAWGRQGGQPQHF
TRBV25-1	-	TRBJ2-2	few	TGTGCCAGCAGTGAATTTTTTACGGGGCTTAACACCGGGGAGCTGTTTTTT	CASSEFFTGLNTGELFF
TRBV4-3	-	TRBJ2-3	few	TGCGCCAGCAGCCAAATAGCGCTAGCCCGAGATACGCAGTATTTT	CASSQIALARDTQYF
TRBV6-6	-	TRBJ2-6	-	TGTGCCAGCAGTTATGGCAGGGGACCTGGGGCCAACGTCCTGACTTTC	CASSYGRGPGANVLTF
TRBV7-9	-	TRBJ2-7	few	TGTGCCAGCAGCTTTATCTACGAGCAGTACTTC	CASSFIYEQYF
TRBV5-1	-	TRBJ2-2	few	TGCGCCAGCAGGTTACAGGGTAACACCGGGGAGCTGTTTTTT	CASRLQGNTGELFF
TRBV10-3	-	TRBJ2-7	-	TGTGCCATCAGTGAGGGGAAAGGGACCTACGAGCAGTACTTC	CAISEGKGTYEQYF
TRBV7-9	TRBD1	TRBJ1-4	-	TGTGCCAGCAGCTCGACAGGGACTAATGAAAAACTGTTTTTT	CASSSTGTNEKLFF
TRBV19	-	TRBJ1-5	few	TGTGCCAGTAGGGATTGGGGGGCAGGGCAGCCCCAGCATTTT	CASRDWGAGQPQHF
TRBV15	-	TRBJ1-1	few	TGTGCCACCAGCAGATCCCTGGGGCTGAACACTGAAGCTTTCTTT	CATSRSLGLNTEAFF
TRBV2	-	TRBJ1-2	few	TGTGCCAGCAGTGTAAGGGCCGAAGACGGCTACACCTTC	CASSVRAEDGYTF
TRBV29-1	-	TRBJ1-2	few	TGCAGCGTCGGTGAAGGTTATGGCTACACCTTC	CSVGEGYGYTF
TRBV19	-	TRBJ2-2	few	TGTGCCAGTAGTATTAGTCTCCGAAACGGGGAGCTGTTTTTT	CASSISLRNGELFF
TRBV6-6	TRBD1	TRBJ2-7	few	TGTGCCAGCCGAACGACAGGGCAGAGTTACGAGCAGTACTTC	CASRTTGQSYEQYF
TRBV2	-	TRBJ2-4	-	TGTGCCAGCAGTGAACTGCGGGTAGCCAAAAACATTCAGTACTTC	CASSELRVAKNIQYF
TRBV4-1	-	TRBJ2-6	-	TGCGCCAGCACTAATCCAGGGAGCTCTGGGGCCAACGTCCTGACTTTC	CASTNPGSSGANVLTF
TRBV5-1	-	TRBJ2-3	few	TGCGCCAGCAGCCGGACGGTCACAGATACGCAGTATTTT	CASSRTVTDTQYF
TRBV9	-	TRBJ2-1	-	TGTGCCAGCAGCGTATCTGGGGCTAACAATGAGCAGTTCTTC	CASSVSGANNEQFF
TRBV5-1	-	TRBJ1-2	-	TGCGCCAGCAGCTTGGACGGGGATTATGGCTACACCTTC	CASSLDGDYGYTF
TRBV7-7	-	TRBJ2-3	few	TGTGCTAGCAGCTTACGGGGCGAGAGCACGCAGTATTTT	CASSLRGESTQYF
TRBV30	-	TRBJ1-2	few	TGTGCCTCCCTTCTGGTGAGAAGGCATTATGGCTACACCTTC	CASLLVRRHYGYTF
TRBV4-2	TRBD2	TRBJ2-3	few	TGTGCCAGCAGCCAAACCACTAGCGGGAGAATCTCAGATACGCAGTATTTT	CASSQTTSGRISDTQYF
TRBV27	-	TRBJ2-5	-	TGTGCCAGCAGTCCCCGGGGAGGTATAATTCAAGAGACCCAGTACTTC	CASSPRGGIIQETQYF
TRBV7-9	-	TRBJ2-6	few	TGTGCCAGCAGCCTAACGACAGCTGGGGCCAACGTCCTGACTTTC	CASSLTTAGANVLTF
TRBV29-1	-	TRBJ2-1	-	TGCAGCGTTGGCTTTTCGACGGGCGCTTTGAGAAATGAGCAGTTCTTC	CSVGFSTGALRNEQFF
TRBV28	-	TRBJ2-5	-	TGTGCCAGCGCTTCCAGGGAGACCCAGTACTTC	CASASRETQYF
TRBV18	-	TRBJ1-4	-	TGTGCCAGCTCACCGGTGGGTCTAACAACTAATGAAAAACTGTTTTTT	CASSPVGLTTNEKLFF
TRBV13	-	TRBJ1-1	-	TGTGCCAGCAGCTTTAGAGGGGCTGAAGCTTTCTTT	CASSFRGAEAFF
TRBV7-8	TRBD1	TRBJ2-5	-	TGTGCCAGCAGCTTAGAGGGGACAGGGAGGGAGACCCAGTACTTC	CASSLEGTGRETQYF
TRBV5-6	-	TRBJ1-5	-	TGTGCCAGCAGCACCAACAGGGCTCAGCCCCAGCATTTT	CASSTNRAQPQHF
TRBV7-9	-	TRBJ1-3	few	TGTGCCAGCAGCCCCGGAGGAAACACCATATATTTT	CASSPGGNTIYF
TRBV9	-	TRBJ2-4	many	TGTGCCAGCAGCCCTTCGACAGGCCTATACGGCATTCAGTACTTC	CASSPSTGLYGIQYF
TRBV9	TRBD2	TRBJ2-7	-	TGTGCCAGCAGCGTAGGACTAGCGGCCCCCTGGCAGTACTTC	CASSVGLAAPWQYF